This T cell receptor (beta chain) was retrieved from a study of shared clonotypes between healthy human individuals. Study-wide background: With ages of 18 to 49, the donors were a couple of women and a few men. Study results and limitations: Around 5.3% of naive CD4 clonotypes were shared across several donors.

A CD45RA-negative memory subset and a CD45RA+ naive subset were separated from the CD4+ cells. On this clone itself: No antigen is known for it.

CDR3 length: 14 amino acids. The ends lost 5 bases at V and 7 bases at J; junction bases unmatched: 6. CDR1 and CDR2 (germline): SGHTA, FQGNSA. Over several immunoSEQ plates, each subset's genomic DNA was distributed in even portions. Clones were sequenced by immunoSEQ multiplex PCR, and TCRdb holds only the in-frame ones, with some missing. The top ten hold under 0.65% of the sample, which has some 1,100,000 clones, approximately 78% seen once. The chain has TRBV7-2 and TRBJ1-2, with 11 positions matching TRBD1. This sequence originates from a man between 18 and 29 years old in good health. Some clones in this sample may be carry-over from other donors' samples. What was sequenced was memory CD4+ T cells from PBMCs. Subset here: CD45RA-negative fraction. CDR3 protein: CASSAGTGGFGYTF. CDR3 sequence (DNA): TGTGCCAGCAGCGCGGGGACAGGGGGATTTGGCTACACCTTC.